Listed below are T cell receptor beta chains from one sample, sequenced in a study of T cell repertoires in cytomegalovirus infection. TCRdb re-called the reads through MiXCR, storing one row per CDR3 protein. Seen here are 680,000 or so distinct CDR3 sequences, 35% to 40% observed once, and the top ten hold more than 2.5%. Sequenced sample: PBMCs. The source of these receptors is a human donor in good health (CMV status not recorded). Some clones in this sample may be carry-over from other donors' samples. CDR3s include the opening cysteine and the closing phenylalanine or tryptophan. D genes are given only for firm matches. Clone size, where shown, is once, few, many, or a class for clones that have expanded.

clone size: few
D gene: .
J gene: TRBJ1-5
V gene: TRBV2
CDR3 DNA: TGTGCCAGCAAGGACCCGGACACCCTGGGGCCCCAGCATTTT
CDR3 protein: CASKDPDTLGPQHF

clone size: .
D gene: TRBD2
J gene: TRBJ2-3
V gene: TRBV7-2
CDR3 DNA: TGTGCCAGCAGCTACAATAGCGGGATGGGACCCACAGATACGCAGTATTTT
CDR3 protein: CASSYNSGMGPTDTQYF

clone size: many
D gene: .
J gene: TRBJ2-7
V gene: TRBV7-2
CDR3 DNA: TGTGCCAGCAGCCGTATAAGAGCGCCGGGCTCAGGGGCGGTAGACGAGCAGTACTTC
CDR3 protein: CASSRIRAPGSGAVDEQYF

clone size: .
D gene: .
J gene: TRBJ1-1
V gene: TRBV29-1
CDR3 DNA: TGCAGCGTCATGCAGAGGGGGTCCGCTGAAGCTTTCTTT
CDR3 protein: CSVMQRGSAEAFF

clone size: .
D gene: .
J gene: TRBJ1-2
V gene: TRBV20-1
CDR3 DNA: TGCAGTGTAACGGGCACGGACTATGGCTACACCTTC
CDR3 protein: CSVTGTDYGYTF

clone size: .
D gene: TRBD2
J gene: TRBJ2-1
V gene: TRBV12-3/TRBV12-4
CDR3 DNA: TGTGCCAGCAGTCCCAATAACTTTCAGACAGCGGGAGTAGTTCACAATGAGCAGTTCTTC
CDR3 protein: CASSPNNFQTAGVVHNEQFF

clone size: .
D gene: TRBD2
J gene: TRBJ2-5
V gene: TRBV5-1
CDR3 DNA: TGCGCCAGCAGCTTGGAGGGGACTAGCGGGGAGCTAGAGACCCAGTACTTC
CDR3 protein: CASSLEGTSGELETQYF

clone size: .
D gene: .
J gene: TRBJ2-3
V gene: TRBV28
CDR3 DNA: TGTGCCAGCAGCCCAAATCTTTCTACAGATACGCAGTATTTT
CDR3 protein: CASSPNLSTDTQYF

clone size: .
D gene: .
J gene: TRBJ1-5
V gene: TRBV7-9
CDR3 DNA: TGTGCCAGCGGACCCTCGGACGGGGACCAGCCCCAGCATTTT
CDR3 protein: CASGPSDGDQPQHF

clone size: .
D gene: .
J gene: TRBJ1-1
V gene: TRBV19
CDR3 DNA: TGTGCCAGTAGATTCGGGGGGACTGAAGCTTTCTTT
CDR3 protein: CASRFGGTEAFF

clone size: .
D gene: .
J gene: TRBJ2-1
V gene: TRBV20-1
CDR3 DNA: TGCAGTGCTCTATCTGGGCAGGGCGCCTTATACAATGAGCAGTTCTTC
CDR3 protein: CSALSGQGALYNEQFF

clone size: few
D gene: TRBD1
J gene: TRBJ2-5
V gene: TRBV25-1
CDR3 DNA: TGTGCCAGCAGTGAAAGCCCCACAGGGGCATTTCGACACCGCCAAGAGACCCAGTACTTC
CDR3 protein: CASSESPTGAFRHRQETQYF

clone size: .
D gene: .
J gene: TRBJ1-3
V gene: TRBV27
CDR3 DNA: TGTGCCAGCCCTCAAGACAGGAACGGACCTTTTCGAAACACCATATATTTT
CDR3 protein: CASPQDRNGPFRNTIYF

clone size: .
D gene: TRBD1
J gene: TRBJ1-1
V gene: TRBV5-4
CDR3 DNA: TGTGCCAGCAGCGGGTTACAGGGGCCTAGGGCTTTCTTT
CDR3 protein: CASSGLQGPRAFF

clone size: .
D gene: TRBD1
J gene: TRBJ1-1
V gene: TRBV6-8
CDR3 DNA: TGTGCCAGCAGTTCTCGGACAGGGGGTAGTTTGGCTGAAGCTTTCTTT
CDR3 protein: CASSSRTGGSLAEAFF

clone size: .
D gene: TRBD1
J gene: TRBJ1-4
V gene: TRBV20-1
CDR3 DNA: TGCAGTGCTAGAGATAGGGCAGGGGGGGAAAAACTGTTTTTT
CDR3 protein: CSARDRAGGEKLFF

clone size: .
D gene: .
J gene: TRBJ2-4
V gene: TRBV6-6
CDR3 DNA: TGTGCCAGCTTAGGGGTCAAAAACATTCAGTACTTC
CDR3 protein: CASLGVKNIQYF

clone size: few
D gene: TRBD2
J gene: TRBJ2-3
V gene: TRBV7-9
CDR3 DNA: TGTGCCAGCAGCTTAGTCCAGGGACTAGCGGGGGGAGATACGCAGTATTTT
CDR3 protein: CASSLVQGLAGGDTQYF

clone size: few
D gene: TRBD1
J gene: TRBJ1-1
V gene: TRBV6-5
CDR3 DNA: TGTGCCAGCAGCATGCGGACAGGGGGCAGAACTGAAGCTTTCTTT
CDR3 protein: CASSMRTGGRTEAFF

clone size: many
D gene: .
J gene: TRBJ2-7
V gene: TRBV7-2
CDR3 DNA: TGTGCCAGCAGCCTGGACAATCTAGGCACCTACGAGCAGTACTTC
CDR3 protein: CASSLDNLGTYEQYF

clone size: .
D gene: .
J gene: TRBJ1-1
V gene: TRBV4-2
CDR3 DNA: TGTGCCAGCAGCCCGAACGTCGAGGGCGGCACTGAAGCTTTCTTT
CDR3 protein: CASSPNVEGGTEAFF

clone size: .
D gene: .
J gene: TRBJ1-5
V gene: TRBV19
CDR3 DNA: TGTGCCAGTAGTATAGATGGAGGCGGGAATCAGCCCCAGCATTTT
CDR3 protein: CASSIDGGGNQPQHF

clone size: few
D gene: .
J gene: TRBJ2-7
V gene: TRBV7-9
CDR3 DNA: TGTGCCAGCAGCCGACCTACGGACGATTTTTACGAGCAGTACTTC
CDR3 protein: CASSRPTDDFYEQYF

clone size: once
D gene: TRBD2
J gene: TRBJ2-1
V gene: TRBV7-3
CDR3 DNA: TGTGCCAGCGTCTTGGAGCTAGCGGGGTTCTACAATGAGCAGTTCTTC
CDR3 protein: CASVLELAGFYNEQFF